Shown below are 2 T cell receptor beta chains from a single sample sequenced in a study of T cells in women clearing cervical HPV infection. The method was immunoSEQ multiplex PCR; TCRdb's version includes in-frame clones alone and lacks a portion of them. The sample holds 35,000 to 45,000 clones. Sequencing was done on a sample of blood buffy coat. The receptors come from a woman aged 18-70 years with a cervical HPV16 infection that either progressed to CIN3+ or cleared (not recorded which).

With regard to this clone: Read data end 3 residues before the CDR3 end; the end is taken from the germline J gene. The rearrangement uses TRBV6-2 or TRBV6-3 and TRBJ2-7, with 7 positions matching TRBD1. V trimming: 6 bases; J trimming: 3 bases; junction bases outside the gene matches: 11. The CDR3 has 15 residues. Germline V CDR1 and CDR2: MNHEY, SVGEGT. The DNA read from the CDR3 is TGTGCCAGCAGAACCACCGGGACAGTCTTCTACGAG. Amino acids: CASRTTGTVFYE. The entire CDR3 protein is CASRTTGTVFYEQYF.

Turning to this clone: The read falls 3 residues short of the CDR3 end, and the missing part is taken from the germline J gene. The chain recombines TRBV6-2 or TRBV6-3 with TRBJ2-7, with TRBD2 matching over 11 bases. Losses at the gene ends were 5 bases for V and 2 bases for J; bases not matched to a gene: 2. The length of the CDR3 is 14 residues. Germline CDR1 and CDR2: MNHEY and SVGEGT. The CDR3: CASSGTSGPYEQYF. The part of the CDR3 DNA that was read is TGTGCCAGCAGTGGGACTAGCGGTCCCTACGAG.